The 14 T cell receptor beta chains below come from one sample, sequenced in a study of metastatic and nonmetastatic thyroid tumors. All patients were untreated before thyroid surgery. TCRdb reanalyzed the PCR reads via MiXCR. The table includes some 20,000 clones, approximately 32% detected once. Sequenced material: adjacent normal tissue. Receptors originate from a female donor with papillary thyroid cancer or a benign thyroid nodule (not recorded which). Some clones in this sample may be carry-over from other donors' samples.

DNA of the CDR3: TGTGCCAGCAGCTTAGCCGCGGGACTCTATTCCAATGAGCAGTTCTTC. Its translation: CASSLAAGLYSNEQFF. The chain has TRBV7-2 and TRBJ2-1, with D possibly matching TRBD2 (6 bases). Looked up from germline, CDR1 is SGHTA and CDR2 is FQGNSA. CDR3 length equals 16 residues. V was clipped by 0 bases and J by 6 bases, with 15 bases between them.

This clone was seen only a few times. The junction differs from germline at one of its ends, possibly a read error. The chain has TRBV12-3 or TRBV12-4 and TRBJ1-6; D unresolved. This CDR3 spans 12 amino acids. Written as DNA, the CDR3 is TGTGTCAGCAGCTTAAACGGGCCACCCCTCCACTTT. It specifies CVSSLNGPPLHF.

In this sample, this clone turned up a few times. V and J are TRBV6-2 or TRBV6-3 and TRBJ2-7, with D perhaps matching TRBD1 (5 bases). The germline V gene encodes CDR1 MNHEY and CDR2 SVGEGT. The ends were cut back, 11 bases at V and 0 bases at J, with 20 bases in the middle. This CDR3 has 15 amino acids. As DNA, the CDR3 is TGTGCCGGCACCCAGGGCAGAATTTCCTCCTACGAGCAGTACTTC. This translates into CAGTQGRISSYEQYF.

The chain combines TRBV20-1 with TRBJ2-1; 16 positions match TRBD2. V shed 2 bases, J shed 7 bases, and the junction held 8 bases outside the gene matches. The CDR3 runs 17 residues. Germline-derived CDR1 and CDR2 are DFQATT and SNEGSKA (reference sequence). CDR3 in amino acids: CSARPGTSGGADNEQFF. The CDR3 region has the DNA TGCAGTGCTAGACCCGGGACTAGCGGGGGGGCCGATAATGAGCAGTTCTTC.

This clone was seen repeatedly, ten times or more. This chain joins TRBV6-1 and TRBJ1-6; 10 nucleotides line up with TRBD1. Per germline, CDR1 MNHNS and CDR2 SASEGT. V lost 4 bases, J lost 8 bases, and 5 bases stayed unmatched. This CDR3 comprises 15 residues. CDR3: CASSVGDRGDSPLHF. CDR3 DNA sequence: TGTGCCAGCAGTGTCGGGGACAGGGGAGATTCACCCCTCCACTTT.

At least ten counts were recorded for this clone. This chain links TRBV5-4 with TRBJ2-3, with 9 bases lining up with TRBD2. The CDR3 length is 16 residues. V lost 0 bases and J lost 5; bases outside the gene matches: 7. The germline gives CDR1 SGHNT, CDR2 YYREEE (reference sequence). In DNA, the CDR3 is TGTGCCAGCAGCTTGGCGGGGCTAGCGGGGAAAGATACGCAGTATTTT. Its protein product is CASSLAGLAGKDTQYF.

V gene TRBV11-1 combines with J gene TRBJ1-1, with no clear D. Germline V gives CDR1 SGHAT, CDR2 FQDESV (reference sequence). The CDR3 is 14 residues long. The V gene lost 1 base and the J gene lost 5 bases, with 11 bases spanning the gap. CDR3 in DNA: TGTGCCAGCAGCTTAGTAGTAGGGAGAACTGAAGCTTTCTTT. Its translation: CASSLVVGRTEAFF.

The chain has TRBV2 and TRBJ2-7; D is perhaps TRBD1 or TRBD2 (5 bases each). The CDR3 is 15 amino acids. Between the trimmed V and J ends, which lost 8 bases and 2 bases, there was a span of 19 bases. Looked up from germline, CDR1 is SNHLY and CDR2 is FYNNEI. Here the CDR3 DNA reads TGTGCCAGCGGGACCTCAAGGGACGGCCCCTACGAGCAGTACTTC. Its translation is CASGTSRDGPYEQYF.

The chain uses TRBV29-1 and TRBJ2-7; weak D call: TRBD1 (6 bases). Germline CDR1 and CDR2: SQVTM and ANQGSEA. CDR3 length: 13 residues. Trimming shortened V by 4 bases and J by 2 bases, and 12 bases separated the two germline ends. CDR3 nucleotides: TGCAGCGTTGGGGGACACAGCCCCTACGAGCAGTACTTC. The encoded protein is CSVGGHSPYEQYF.

V gene TRBV5-6 combines with J gene TRBJ2-2, with 10 bases fitting TRBD2. Germline values: CDR1 SGHDT, CDR2 YYEEEE. Unmatched junction bases numbered 5, after V lost 0 bases and J lost 6 bases. The CDR3 runs 16 residues. The CDR3 reads CASSLAGTSDSGELFF. As DNA, the CDR3 is TGTGCCAGCAGCTTGGCCGGGACTAGCGATTCCGGGGAGCTGTTTTTT.

The genes are TRBV6-1 and TRBJ1-2; 11 nucleotides agree with TRBD1. V shed 4 bases and J 8 bases; nucleotides not matched to a gene: 0. This CDR3 is built from 12 residues. Germline assignment: CDR1 MNHNS and CDR2 SASEGT. The CDR3 DNA follows: TGTGCCAGCAGTGGGACAGGGGGCGGCTACACCTTC. The encoded protein is CASSGTGGGYTF.

The chain carries TRBV27 and TRBJ2-7; 8 bases agree with TRBD2. V was pared by 4 bases and J by 2 bases, with 10 bases of the junction left unmatched. This CDR3 region has 16 residues. Germline V lookup: CDR1 MNHEY, CDR2 SMNVEV (reference sequence). The CDR3 region is CASSSHGGDRTYEQYF. The CDR3 DNA reads as TGTGCCAGCAGTTCCCACGGGGGGGATCGTACCTACGAGCAGTACTTC.

The gene calls are TRBV3-1 and TRBJ2-7; TRBD1 matches 8 bases. J lost 7 bases, V lost 1 base, and 6 bases had no gene match. The CDR3 spans 14 residues. The germline CDR1 and CDR2 sequences are LGHDT and YNNKEL (reference sequence). CDR3 nucleotide sequence: TGTGCCAGCAGCCAAGTTCAGGGGGCGGGGGAGCAGTACTTC. It yields the protein CASSQVQGAGEQYF.

V gene TRBV5-1 combines with J gene TRBJ1-6, with D possibly matching TRBD1 (6 bases). Deletions cut 2 bases from V and 8 bases from J, with 11 bases between. The CDR3 length is 14 residues. Germline CDR1 and CDR2: SGHRS and YFSETQ. CDR3 loop: CASSFRGIDSPLHF. CDR3 nucleotide sequence: TGCGCCAGCAGCTTCAGGGGAATAGATTCACCCCTCCACTTT. Full variable domain (rest looked up from reference TRBV5-1 and TRBJ1-6): KAGVTQTPRYLIKTRGQQVTLSCSPISGHRSVSWYQQTPGQGLQFLFEYFSETQRNKGNFPGRFSGRQFSNSRSEMNVSTLELGDSALYLCASSFRGIDSPLHFGNGTRLTVT.